The 20 T cell receptor beta chains below all came from one sample that was sequenced in a study of blood T cells in healthy people across ages. The use of a sample-barcoded 5' primer and a J-beta primer mix characterized a second PCR of roughly 7 to 11 cycles. TCRdb called the 5' RACE reads again in MiXCR, with one record for every CDR3 protein. This sample yields some 760,000 distinct CDR3 sequences, of which roughly 25% are seen a single time; under 4% belongs to the top ten. These same records also appear under a second study, on T cells of mothers and their children.

The specimen sequenced was blood. The receptor source for this set is a boy under 18 in good health.

The table lists this clonotype with a few counts. The chain couples TRBV18 to TRBJ2-1; D remains ambiguous. CDR1 and CDR2 from the germline V gene are KGHSH and LQKENI. Trimming took 3 bases from V and 3 from J, leaving 9 bases between them. CDR3 length: 14 residues. CDR3 region: CASSPGGIYNEQFF. CDR3 nucleotide sequence: TGTGCCAGCTCACCTGGCGGTATCTACAATGAGCAGTTCTTC.

The chain recombines TRBV12-3 or TRBV12-4 with TRBJ2-5; 8 bases map to TRBD1. This CDR3 region has 15 residues. The junction had 9 bases not matched to a gene; V was cut back by 6 bases and J by 3 bases. Written as DNA, the CDR3 is TGTGCCAGCAGCCGCTACAGGGGGAAAGAAGAGACCCAGTACTTC. Its protein product is CASSRYRGKEETQYF.

This clonotype was recorded a few times. The chain links TRBV2 to TRBJ2-5; tentatively, D is TRBD2 (6 bases). V lost 1 base to trimming and J lost 5 bases, with 20 bases between them. From germline, CDR1 is SNHLY and CDR2 FYNNEI. The CDR3 has 17 amino acids. CDR3 residues: CASSEVTADGGWETQYF. The DNA for the CDR3 is TGTGCCAGCAGTGAAGTTACGGCCGACGGGGGATGGGAGACCCAGTACTTC.

This clonotype turned up a few times. The chain has TRBV6-2 or TRBV6-3 and TRBJ2-1, with TRBD2 matching over 8 bases. After removal of 6 bases from V and 7 bases from J, the junction contained 8 bases not matched to a gene. CDR1 MNHEY and CDR2 SVGEGT come from the germline V gene. CDR3 length: 14 amino acids. This CDR3 is CASSVPGGGNEQFF. Here the CDR3 DNA reads TGTGCCAGCAGCGTTCCGGGAGGGGGAAATGAGCAGTTCTTC.

This chain links TRBV7-2 with TRBJ2-5, with D hard to call. The CDR3 covers 14 residues. Germline CDR1 reads SGHTA; CDR2 reads FQGNSA. V was clipped by 2 bases and J by 0 bases, with 7 bases between them. CDR3 residues: CASSLIQYQETQYF. CDR3 sequence (DNA): TGTGCCAGCAGCTTAATTCAGTACCAAGAGACCCAGTACTTC. The whole variable domain, filled in from reference TRBV7-2 and TRBJ2-5, reads GAGVSQSPSNKVTEKGKDVELRCDPISGHTALYWYRQSLGQGLEFLIYFQGNSAPDKSGLPSDRFSAERTGGSVSTLTIQRTQQEDSAVYLCASSLIQYQETQYFGPGTRLLVL.

In this sample, this clonotype turned up a few times. This rearrangement joins TRBV6-5 to TRBJ1-6; D gene ambiguous. The CDR3 has 13 amino acids. Germline V gives CDR1 MNHEY, CDR2 SVGAGI. V was clipped by 6 bases and J by 5 bases, with 8 bases between them. The CDR3 nucleotides are TGTGCCAGCAGCACTCAGGATAATTCACCCCTCCACTTT. Protein sequence: CASSTQDNSPLHF.

This clonotype was detected a few times. V is TRBV7-2 and J is TRBJ2-5; D unresolved. CDR3 length: 16 amino acids. Germline V gene sequence: CDR1 SGHTA, CDR2 FQGNSA. Trimming shortened V by 1 base and J by 2 bases, and 14 bases separated the two germline ends. The CDR3 spells CASSLDPTRRQETQYF. In DNA form, the CDR3 reads TGTGCCAGCAGCTTAGACCCCACTCGGAGACAAGAGACCCAGTACTTC.

This clonotype was counted only a few times. The CDR3 coding sequence is TGTGCCAGCAGCACCGACAGGGTCAATCAGCCCCAGCATTTT. Amino acid sequence: CASSTDRVNQPQHF. The chain joins TRBV7-9 to TRBJ1-5; 7 nucleotides agree with TRBD1. The J segment lost 3 bases and the V segment lost 5 bases, leaving 4 bases of the junction unmatched. The V gene's germline CDR1 is SEHNR and CDR2 FQNEAQ (reference sequence). The CDR3 loop spans 14 amino acids. Supplemented by reference TRBV7-9 and TRBJ1-5, the full variable domain reads DTGVSQNPRHKITKRGQNVTFRCDPISEHNRLYWYRQTLGQGPEFLTYFQNEAQLEKSRLLSDRFSAERPKGSFSTLEIQRTEQGDSAMYLCASSTDRVNQPQHFGDGTRLSIL.

The chain links TRBV20-1 to TRBJ2-1; D is perhaps TRBD1 or TRBD2 (6 bases each). This CDR3 is built from 17 residues. CDR1 is DFQATT, CDR2 SNEGSKA, per germline (reference sequence). Trimming removed 0 bases from V and 5 bases from J, with 20 bases in between. As DNA, the CDR3 is TGCAGTGCTAGAGAAGTCGGGGGCCAAATTGTGCACAATGAGCAGTTCTTC. Encoded protein: CSAREVGGQIVHNEQFF.

The chain joins TRBV7-2 to TRBJ2-2; perhaps TRBD1 as D (6 bases). CDR3 length: 15 amino acids. Germline CDR1 SGHTA, CDR2 FQGNSA. V was trimmed by 1 base and J by 4 bases, leaving 10 bases between them. CDR3 DNA: TGTGCCAGCAGCTTAGTACAGGGAGTCACCGGGGAGCTGTTTTTT. Its protein product is CASSLVQGVTGELFF.

The chain couples TRBV28 to TRBJ2-4, with D perhaps matching TRBD2 (5 bases). Trimming took off 4 bases at V and 1 base at J, with 11 bases between the two ends. The CDR3 runs to 15 residues. Germline loops: CDR1 MDHEN, CDR2 SYDVKM. The CDR3 region is CASSYARGAKNIQYF. In nucleotides, the CDR3 is TGTGCCAGCAGTTACGCTCGAGGGGCCAAAAACATTCAGTACTTC.

V and J are TRBV20-1 and TRBJ2-3; D remains ambiguous. Trimming shortened V by 0 bases and J by 2 bases, and 12 bases separated the two germline ends. CDR3 length: 15 residues. Germline V gene lookup returns CDR1 DFQATT and CDR2 SNEGSKA (reference sequence). The chain's CDR3 is CSAREGSALTDTQYF. The CDR3 bases are TGCAGTGCTAGAGAGGGTTCAGCCCTCACAGATACGCAGTATTTT.

The chain joins TRBV24-1 to TRBJ2-1; D uncertain. TRBJ2-5 explains the end of the DNA better; the J call may be wrong. The CDR3 totals 16 residues. Germline V gene lookup returns CDR1 KGHDR and CDR2 SFDVKD. CDR3 nucleotides: TGTGCCACCAGTGATTTGCTGCACGGGTCCGCGGAGACCCAGTACTTC. As protein: CATSDLLHGSAETQYF.

The CDR3 is CASSFGTSGFADTQYF. The CDR3 DNA sequence: TGTGCCAGCAGCTTTGGGACTAGCGGGTTCGCAGATACGCAGTATTTT. The chain uses TRBV7-3 and TRBJ2-3; 12 bases align to TRBD2. V trimming: 3 bases; J trimming: 4 bases; junction bases outside the gene matches: 5. In germline, CDR1 is SGHTA, CDR2 FQGTGA. The length of the CDR3 is 16 residues.

J is TRBJ1-2 and V is TRBV21-1; TRBD1, the table's D call, lacks a check against the DNA. TRBV21-1 is a documented pseudogene. The CDR3 is 13 amino acids. The CDR3 nucleotides read TGTGCCAGCAGCAACCAGGGTCATCTCGGCTACACCTTC. This encodes CASSNQGHLGYTF.

This clonotype was picked up a small number of times. CDR3 nucleotides: TGCAGTGTTCCTCGGGAGGGTGGCAATCAGCCCCAGCATTTT. Its translation is CSVPREGGNQPQHF. The chain has TRBV20-1 and TRBJ1-5, with unresolved D. CDR3 length equals 14 residues. Per germline, CDR1 DFQATT and CDR2 SNEGSKA (reference sequence). Trimming removed 7 bases at V and 2 bases at J, with 15 bases between.

V and J are TRBV29-1 and TRBJ2-1, with 9 bases matching TRBD2. The CDR3 is 16 residues long. Germline CDR1 SQVTM, CDR2 ANQGSEA. V lost 1 base, J lost 4 bases, and 8 bases stayed unmatched. The CDR3 nucleotides are TGCAGCGTTGAAGGGGCGGGGGGGCCGATTTACAATGAGCAGTTCTTC. It codes for CSVEGAGGPIYNEQFF.

Remarks on this clonotype: Without the conserved terminal phenylalanine or tryptophan, this CDR3 likely stems from a read error. The genes are TRBV2 and TRBJ1-1, with a tentative D call TRBD1 (5 bases). The germline V and J ends were trimmed by 4 bases and 0 bases, with 12 bases remaining between them. CDR1 and CDR2 (germline): SNHLY, FYNNEI. This CDR3 is 15 amino acids long. The CDR3 DNA follows: TGTGCCAGCAGTGTTAGTGAGGGACTGAACACTGAAGCTTTCCTT. Its protein is CASSVSEGLNTEAFL.

The rearrangement links TRBV24-1 to TRBJ2-6; D is undetermined. Per germline, CDR1 KGHDR and CDR2 SFDVKD. The CDR3 contains 19 residues. The V end was cut by 1 base, the J end by 0 bases, with 15 bases between. CDR3 in amino acids: CATSDFSPDPGSGANVLTF. Here the CDR3 DNA reads TGTGCCACCAGTGATTTTAGTCCCGACCCGGGCTCTGGGGCCAACGTCCTGACTTTC.

This clonotype was seen only a few times. The chain has TRBV29-1 and TRBJ2-3; D gene uncertain. Germline values: CDR1 SQVTM, CDR2 ANQGSEA. V lost 5 bases and J lost 3, with 12 bases in between. The CDR3 length is 13 residues. CDR3 bases: TGCAGCGTTCAGTTTATGGGGACAGATACGCAGTATTTT. Encoded protein: CSVQFMGTDTQYF.